Listed below are T cell receptor beta chains from one sample, sequenced in a study of early T cells in non-severe SARS-CoV-2 infection. TCRdb re-called the 5' RACE reads through MiXCR, storing one row per CDR3 protein. The repertoire has roughly 29,000 distinct CDR3 sequences, 5% to 6.5% of them found once; the top ten carry 34%. The sequences come from whole blood, collected at baseline. These receptors came from an adult who was a healthcare worker with PCR-confirmed SARS-CoV-2 infection or an uninfected control (not recorded which). Each CDR3 is given with its conserved first and last residue. The D gene is left open where the match is weak. Clone size, where shown, is once, few, many, or a class for clones that have expanded.

D | V | size | CDR3
TRBD2 | TRBV4-1 | many | CASSQVGGNEQFF
. | TRBV11-3 | medium-sized | CASSLIGLGGTEAFF
. | TRBV9 | few | CASSGSGISTDTQYF
. | TRBV7-8 | many | CASSEGVDLRETQYF
TRBD2 | TRBV4-2 | many | CASSRGGGRDSTDTQYF
. | TRBV5-4 | few | CASSHGGSNQPQHF
. | TRBV9 | many | CASSVGTQQGYEQYF
TRBD1 | TRBV3-1 | many | CASSQDQTGSSYEQYF
TRBD2 | TRBV7-2 | many | CASSPRSLAGEPLRFF
TRBD1 | TRBV28 | many | CASSSGGTEAFF
. | TRBV11-2 | . | CASSLGVGTDTQYF
TRBD2 | TRBV6-5 | many | CASRTSAAYEQYF
TRBD2 | TRBV12-3/TRBV12-4 | many | CASSLSAGSTDTQYF
. | TRBV18 | once | CASSPMGLQETQYF
. | TRBV6-6 | few | CASSPWGRENTEAFF
. | TRBV10-3 | many | CAISGGNKQFF
. | TRBV27 | few | CASSLVSTGEGGEQFF
. | TRBV7-3 | . | CASSPAGRDPDTQYF
. | TRBV5-6 | few | CASSLGHSSSGNTIYF
. | TRBV20-1 | many | CSARGLIRRRDTQYF
. | TRBV30 | many | CAWMAVSLGQETQYF
. | TRBV9 | many | CASSETLLGGPTEAFF
TRBD1 | TRBV6-4 | many | CASSDGQGDEQFF
. | TRBV5-1 | many | CASSPNPGVAFF